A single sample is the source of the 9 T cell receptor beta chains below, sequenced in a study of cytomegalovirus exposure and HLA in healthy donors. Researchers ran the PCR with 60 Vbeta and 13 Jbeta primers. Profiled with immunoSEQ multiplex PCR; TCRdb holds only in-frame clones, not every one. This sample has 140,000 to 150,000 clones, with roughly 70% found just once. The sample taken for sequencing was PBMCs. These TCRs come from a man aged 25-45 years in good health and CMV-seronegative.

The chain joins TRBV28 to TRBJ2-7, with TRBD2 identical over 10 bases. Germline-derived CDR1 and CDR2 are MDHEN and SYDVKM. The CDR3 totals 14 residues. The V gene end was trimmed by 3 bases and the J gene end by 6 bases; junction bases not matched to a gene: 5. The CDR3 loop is CASSLRLAGAEQYF. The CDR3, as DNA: TGTGCCAGCAGTTTGAGGCTAGCGGGGGCCGAGCAGTACTTC.

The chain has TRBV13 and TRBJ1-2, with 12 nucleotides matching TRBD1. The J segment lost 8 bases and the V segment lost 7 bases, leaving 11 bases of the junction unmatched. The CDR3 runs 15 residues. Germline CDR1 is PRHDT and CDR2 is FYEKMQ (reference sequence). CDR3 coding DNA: TGTGCCAGCACCTCCGGGACAGGGGGCCCGGAAGGCTACACCTTC. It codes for CASTSGTGGPEGYTF.

CDR3 coding DNA: TGTGCCAGCAGCACCTTAGGCTCCCCGACGGGGGGCACAGATACGCAGTATTTT. This sequence encodes CASSTLGSPTGGTDTQYF. This chain links TRBV7-3 with TRBJ2-3; maybe TRBD2 (6 bases). The CDR3 consists of 18 residues. Germline V gene lookup returns CDR1 SGHTA and CDR2 FQGTGA. The ends were cut back, 5 bases at V and 1 base at J, with 22 bases in the middle.

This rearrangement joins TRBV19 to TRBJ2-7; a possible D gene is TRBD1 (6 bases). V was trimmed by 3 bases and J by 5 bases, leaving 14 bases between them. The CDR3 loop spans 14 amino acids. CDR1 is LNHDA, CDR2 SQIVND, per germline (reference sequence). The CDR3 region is CASSIGSGEHEQYF. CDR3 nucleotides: TGTGCCAGTAGTATTGGTTCAGGGGAACACGAGCAGTACTTC.

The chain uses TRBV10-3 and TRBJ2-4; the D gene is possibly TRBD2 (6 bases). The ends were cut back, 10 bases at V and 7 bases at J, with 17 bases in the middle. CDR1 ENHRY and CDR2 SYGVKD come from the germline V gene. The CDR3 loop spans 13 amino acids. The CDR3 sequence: CATQLAELNIQYF. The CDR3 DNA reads TGTGCCACTCAATTAGCGGAGTTGAACATTCAGTACTTC.

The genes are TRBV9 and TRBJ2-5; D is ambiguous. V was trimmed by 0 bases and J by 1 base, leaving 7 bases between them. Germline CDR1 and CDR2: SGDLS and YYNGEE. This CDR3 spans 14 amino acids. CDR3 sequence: CASSVGSIQETQYF. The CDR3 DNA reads TGTGCCAGCAGCGTAGGTTCCATCCAAGAGACCCAGTACTTC.

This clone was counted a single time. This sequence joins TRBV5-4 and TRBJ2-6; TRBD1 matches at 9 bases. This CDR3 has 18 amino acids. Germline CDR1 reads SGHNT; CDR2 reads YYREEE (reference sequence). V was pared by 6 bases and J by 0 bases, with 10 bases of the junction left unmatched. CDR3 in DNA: TGTGCCAGCACCCACCGGACAGGGGCCAGCTCTGGGGCCAACGTCCTGACTTTC. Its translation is CASTHRTGASSGANVLTF.

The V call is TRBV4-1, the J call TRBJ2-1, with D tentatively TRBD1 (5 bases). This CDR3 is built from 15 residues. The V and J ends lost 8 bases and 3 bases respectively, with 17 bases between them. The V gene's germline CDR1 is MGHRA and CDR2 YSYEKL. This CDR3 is CASSLTDSGYNEQFF. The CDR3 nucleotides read TGCGCCAGCTCCCTGACAGACTCGGGCTACAATGAGCAGTTCTTC.

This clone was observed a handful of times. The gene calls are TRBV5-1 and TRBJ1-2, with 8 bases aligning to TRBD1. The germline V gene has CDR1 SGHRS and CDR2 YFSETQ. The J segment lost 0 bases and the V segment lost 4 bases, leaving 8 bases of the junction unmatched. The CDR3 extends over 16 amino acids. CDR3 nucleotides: TGCGCCAGCAGCCCCGTGACAGGGGCCGCTAACTATGGCTACACCTTC. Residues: CASSPVTGAANYGYTF.